The clone carrying this TCR beta chain was found many times. Its antigen is undetermined. The data stem from a study of CD8+CD57+ T cells in acquired aplastic anemia. Study in general: The DNA of sorted CD4+ and CD8+ cells averaged approximately 3.3 ug. Healthy CD8+ samples averaged around 10 million reads.

Trimming cost V 1 base and J 4 bases, with 13 bases left between them. This CDR3 is 14 amino acids long. Per the germline V gene, CDR1 is DFQATT and CDR2 is SNEGSKA (reference sequence). Overall study findings and caveats: With respect to CD8+ Simpson's diversity, patients and controls did not differ significantly. Between patients and controls, roughly 29 CD8+ CDR3 sequences were found in common.

CDR3 and TCR beta VDJ profiling relied on a genomic DNA template. One entry per CDR3 protein, called by TCRdb with MiXCR from the reads. The profile covers 200,000 to 250,000 distinct CDR3 sequences, with about a third appearing a single time and around 1.1% taken by the ten largest. This TCR came from a human donor in good health, serving as a control. This chain uses TRBV20-1 with TRBJ2-5; possibly TRBD1 or TRBD2 for D (6 bases each). Source material: sorted CD4+, CD8+, or CD8+CD57+ T cells (not recorded which) from PBMCs. CDR3 in DNA: TGCAGTGCTAGAGTCGGGGGCCCGCGAGAGACCCAGTACTTC. The encoded protein is CSARVGGPRETQYF.